What follows is one T cell receptor beta chain and its context. The data originate from a study of blood T cell repertoires in COVID-19. Here immunoSEQ multiplex PCR was the method, and the copy in TCRdb shows in-frame clones only, minus some. The table shows around 160,000 clones, with approximately 86% occurring only once. CDR1 and CDR2 (germline): SGHVS, FNYEAQ. The CDR3 is made up of 14 amino acids. V lost 2 bases to trimming and J lost 5 bases, with 11 bases between them. This sequence joins TRBV7-6 and TRBJ2-3; tentatively, D is TRBD2 (6 bases). The origin of this receptor is a woman between 35 and 50 years old who had been exposed to COVID-19. The sample was PBMCs or T cells enriched from blood (not recorded which). CDR3 protein: CASSLMASEDTQYF. In DNA form, the CDR3 reads TGTGCCAGCAGCTTAATGGCTAGCGAAGATACGCAGTATTTT.